The entry below gives a single T cell receptor beta chain sequence along with its context. This entry is derived from a study of blood T cell repertoires in COVID-19. Turning to the study itself: T cells, B-cell-depleted T cells, or PBMCs supplied cDNA or gDNA.

This table comes from immunoSEQ multiplex PCR, and its TCRdb copy is limited to in-frame clones, with some not included. Of about 220,000 clones listed, nearly 90% were seen once; the top ten hold about 16%. The CDR3 loop spans 16 amino acids. The germline CDR1 and CDR2 sequences are LNHNV and YYDKDF (reference sequence). The V and J ends lost 1 base and 6 bases, in that order; junction bases with no gene match: 7. The V gene is TRBV15, the J gene TRBJ2-3; 10 bases are shared with TRBD2. This TCR was sampled from a man aged 25-45 years who had been exposed to COVID-19. Source material: PBMCs or T cells enriched from blood (not recorded which). The CDR3 nucleotides read TGTGCCACCAGCAGAGGAGCGGGGGGGCCTGCTGATACGCAGTATTTT. Translated, it gives CATSRGAGGPADTQYF.